This TCR beta chain was sequenced in a study of beta chain features in type 1 diabetes. Regarding the study as a whole: TCRB CDR3s from Type 1 diabetes patients were moderately but significantly shorter in all four CD4+ subsets. Sampled from patients, naive, central memory and Treg TCRB repertoires appeared more similar than those sampled from healthy donors.

In its sample, this clone was seen a few times. What it binds is not known. Germline V lookup: CDR1 SGHAT, CDR2 FQNNGV. J was trimmed by 2 bases and V by 4 bases; bases with no gene match: 9. This CDR3 is 17 amino acids long. The authors reverse transcribed all of the isolated RNA, so sequencing captured expressed TCRB transcripts. The repertoire was sequenced with immunoSEQ multiplex PCR; TCRdb's copy has only in-frame clones and lacks some. The data show about 340,000 clones, around an eighth seen once. Every donor had blood drawn once into heparin, around 0.12 L on average. J is TRBJ2-3 and V is TRBV11-2, with 10 bases fitting TRBD2. The source of this sequence is a woman between 18 and 29 years old with type 1 diabetes. The sample comprised naive CD4+ T cells from blood. The CDR3 here is CASSYPGTSASTDTQYF. In DNA form, the CDR3 reads TGTGCCAGCAGCTATCCCGGGACTAGCGCTTCCACAGATACGCAGTATTTT.